This TCR beta chain was retrieved from a study of blood T cell repertoires in COVID-19. Method: immunoSEQ multiplex PCR; TCRdb's copy keeps in-frame clones and lacks some. The sample carries roughly 120,000 clones, approximately 90% recorded once. CDR3 size: 16 residues. The chain joins TRBV21-1 to TRBJ1-1; the table's D gene call, TRBD1, was not cross checked with the DNA. TRBV21-1 is recorded as a pseudogene. The clonotype comes from a woman between 45 and 65 years old with acute or convalescent COVID-19. The source material was peripheral blood. DNA for the CDR3: TGTGCCAGCAGCAAATGGTCCAGGGGGTTGAACACTGAAGCTTTCTTT. Its protein product is CASSKWSRGLNTEAFF.